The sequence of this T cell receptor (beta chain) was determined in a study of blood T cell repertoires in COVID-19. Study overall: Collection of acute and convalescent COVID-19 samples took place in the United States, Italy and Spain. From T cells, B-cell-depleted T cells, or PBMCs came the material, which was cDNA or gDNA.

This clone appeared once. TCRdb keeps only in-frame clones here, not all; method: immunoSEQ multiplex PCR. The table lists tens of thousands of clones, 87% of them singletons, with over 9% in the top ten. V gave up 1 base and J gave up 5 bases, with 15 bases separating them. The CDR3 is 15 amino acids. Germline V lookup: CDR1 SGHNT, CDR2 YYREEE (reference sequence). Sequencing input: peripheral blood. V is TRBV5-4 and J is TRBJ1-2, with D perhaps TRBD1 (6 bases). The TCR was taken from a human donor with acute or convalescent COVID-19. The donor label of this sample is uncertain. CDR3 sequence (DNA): TGTGCCAGCAGCTTGCCCGGACAGATCAAGTATGGCTACACCTTC. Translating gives CASSLPGQIKYGYTF.